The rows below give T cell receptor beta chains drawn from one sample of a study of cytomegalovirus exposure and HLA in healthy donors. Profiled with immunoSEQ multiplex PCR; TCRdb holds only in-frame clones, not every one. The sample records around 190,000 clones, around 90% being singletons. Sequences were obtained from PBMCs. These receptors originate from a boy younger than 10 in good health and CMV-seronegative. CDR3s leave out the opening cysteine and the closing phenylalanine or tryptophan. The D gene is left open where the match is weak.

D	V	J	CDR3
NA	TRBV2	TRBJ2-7	ASSDTTYEQY
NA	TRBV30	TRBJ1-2	AWSPTANYGYT
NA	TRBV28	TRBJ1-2	ASRHSRAGYT
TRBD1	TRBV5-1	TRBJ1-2	ASSPPGQGVNGYT
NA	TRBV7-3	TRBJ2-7	ASSETDWGEQY
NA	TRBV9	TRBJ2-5	ASSVGTEETQY
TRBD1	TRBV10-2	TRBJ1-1	ASRVDRDTEAF
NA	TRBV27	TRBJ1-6	ASSRPGNSPLH
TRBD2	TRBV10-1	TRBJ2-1	ASSDAGGTSGTNEQF
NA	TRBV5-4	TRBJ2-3	ASSLPPGDTDTQY
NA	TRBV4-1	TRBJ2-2	ASSPTITGELF
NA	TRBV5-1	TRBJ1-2	ASSTDNYGYT
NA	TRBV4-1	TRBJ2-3	ASSPRDTSLTDTQY
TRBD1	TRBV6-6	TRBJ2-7	ASSPDRDYEQY
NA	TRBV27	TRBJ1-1	ASSYTNTEAF
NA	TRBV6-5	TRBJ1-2	ASRKTGQIYGYT
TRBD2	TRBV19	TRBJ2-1	ASSLTSGPYNEQF
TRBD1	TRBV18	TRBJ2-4	ASSPWQGALRAKNIQY
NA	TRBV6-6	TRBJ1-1	ASSYKTGNTEAF
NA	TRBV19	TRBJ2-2	ASSIGQKAGELF
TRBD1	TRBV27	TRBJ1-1	ASSQDRPYTEAF
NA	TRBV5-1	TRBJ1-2	ASSLESDAGLLSYGYT
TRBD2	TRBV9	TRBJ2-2	ASSVAWGGSTGELF
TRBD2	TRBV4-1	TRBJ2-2	ASSLVGLADTGELF
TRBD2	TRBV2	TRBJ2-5	ASSGLAGQKETQY
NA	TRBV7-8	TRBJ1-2	ASSPTVLGRQSGYT
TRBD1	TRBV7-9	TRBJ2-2	ASSLPGQGATGELF
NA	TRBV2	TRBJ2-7	ASSEAGDPYEQY
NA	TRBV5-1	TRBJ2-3	ASSPERGTDTQY
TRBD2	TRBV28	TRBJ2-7	ASSSTSGSPQY
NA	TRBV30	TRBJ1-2	AWSLGAFNGYT
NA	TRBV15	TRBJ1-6	ATSEGRVTSPLH
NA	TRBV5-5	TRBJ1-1	ASSFQGNTEAF
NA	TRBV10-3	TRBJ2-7	AISESIAGTGEQY
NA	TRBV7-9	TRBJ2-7	ASSPGLNAYEQY
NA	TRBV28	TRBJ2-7	ASSLTDSIYEQY
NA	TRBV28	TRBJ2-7	ASSFGRAPYEQY
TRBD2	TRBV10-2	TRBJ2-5	ASRPASGEETQY
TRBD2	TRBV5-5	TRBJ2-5	ASSLALLRTSGDQETQY
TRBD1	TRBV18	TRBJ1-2	ASSPYRGNGYT
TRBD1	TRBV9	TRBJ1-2	ASSPSLRDSGYGYT
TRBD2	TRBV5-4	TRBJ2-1	ASSPLGGGAHNEQF
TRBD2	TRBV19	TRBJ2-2	ASSIFGGTRLAGELF
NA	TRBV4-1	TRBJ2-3	ASSQDGVNIGADTQY
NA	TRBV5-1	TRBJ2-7	ASSFDPGGLYEQY
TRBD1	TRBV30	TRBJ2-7	ASTGTGDSYEQY
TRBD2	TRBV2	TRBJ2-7	ASSELAGGLSSYEQY
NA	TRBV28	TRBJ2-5	ASSRRVKETQY
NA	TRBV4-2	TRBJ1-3	ASSQETGSSGNTIY
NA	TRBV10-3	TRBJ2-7	AIRGKGGYEQY